The 8 T cell receptor beta chains reported below all come from one sample, sequenced in a study of cytomegalovirus exposure and HLA in healthy donors. It was with 60 Vbeta and 13 Jbeta primers that the PCR ran. Method: immunoSEQ multiplex PCR; TCRdb's copy keeps in-frame clones and lacks some. Of approximately 140,000 clones in the sample, about 80% were seen once. The sequenced sample consisted of PBMCs. These receptors all come from a woman in her forties in good health and CMV-seronegative.

The chain recombines TRBV27 with TRBJ1-6; 7 nucleotides match TRBD1. Per germline, CDR1 MNHEY and CDR2 SMNVEV (reference sequence). This CDR3 is built from 17 residues. Losses at the gene ends were 5 bases for V and 0 bases for J; bases not matched to a gene: 7. Here the CDR3 reads CASSPLGQSSYNSPLHF. The CDR3 coding sequence is TGTGCCAGCAGTCCCTTGGGACAGAGCTCCTATAATTCACCCCTCCACTTT.

The rearrangement uses TRBV7-9 and TRBJ2-3; weak D call: TRBD2 (6 bases). V was pared by 6 bases and J by 0 bases, with 13 bases between. The germline V gene has CDR1 SEHNR and CDR2 FQNEAQ (reference sequence). This CDR3 is 15 amino acids long. CDR3 residues: CASSPSATSTDTQYF. The CDR3 region has the DNA TGTGCCAGCAGTCCTAGCGCGACTAGCACAGATACGCAGTATTTT.

The rearrangement uses TRBV5-4 and TRBJ2-7; 8 bases are shared with TRBD2. This CDR3 comprises 14 residues. The trim removed 1 base at V and 5 bases at J, leaving 5 bases unmatched. Germline assignment: CDR1 SGHNT and CDR2 YYREEE (reference sequence). The CDR3: CASSLYGTSNEQYF. The CDR3 DNA is TGTGCCAGCAGCTTGTATGGGACTAGTAACGAGCAGTACTTC.

The chain has TRBV28 and TRBJ1-6, with D hard to call. CDR1 and CDR2 from the germline V gene are MDHEN and SYDVKM. The CDR3 consists of 13 residues. Between the trimmed V and J ends, which lost 7 bases and 7 bases, there was a span of 11 bases. DNA for the CDR3: TGTGCCAGCAACTCCCCCCTAAATTCACCCCTCCACTTT. This codes for CASNSPLNSPLHF.

The chain uses TRBV29-1 and TRBJ2-5; 10 positions agree with TRBD1. Germline CDR1 SQVTM, CDR2 ANQGSEA. With 7 bases clipped from V and 3 bases from J, the junction kept 11 bases outside the gene matches. The CDR3 spans 15 residues. The CDR3 is CSGALVGTGEETQYF. The CDR3 DNA reads as TGCAGCGGCGCACTCGTGGGGACAGGGGAAGAGACCCAGTACTTC.

The chain recombines TRBV6-5 with TRBJ2-7, with 7 positions matching TRBD1. V was clipped by 5 bases and J by 3 bases; unmatched bases: 7. Germline V lookup: CDR1 MNHEY, CDR2 SVGAGI. The CDR3 is made up of 14 amino acids. In nucleotides, the CDR3 is TGTGCCAGCAGTCCCGACAGGGAATTCTACGAGCAGTACTTC. Protein: CASSPDREFYEQYF.

The rearrangement joins TRBV19 to TRBJ1-2; weak D call: TRBD1 (6 bases). Germline CDR1 LNHDA, CDR2 SQIVND (reference sequence). The V gene lost 5 bases and the J gene lost 2 bases, with 12 bases spanning the gap. The CDR3 length is 14 residues. The CDR3 DNA sequence: TGTGCCAGTAGTCCGACACAGGGAAACTATGGCTACACCTTC. The encoded protein is CASSPTQGNYGYTF.

This chain joins TRBV6-5 and TRBJ2-2, with 8 bases lining up with TRBD1. The CDR3 extends over 14 amino acids. V was pared by 0 bases and J by 11 bases, with 5 bases of the junction left unmatched. Looked up from germline, CDR1 is MNHEY and CDR2 is SVGAGI. CDR3 in DNA: TGTGCCAGCAGTTACTCGTCCAGGGGGCGTGAGCTGTTTTTT. This gives the protein CASSYSSRGRELFF.